This T cell receptor (beta chain) was documented in a study of PD-1 blockade in classical Hodgkin lymphoma. Overall study findings and caveats: Complete responders had baseline diversity similar to newly diagnosed patients. Newly diagnosed patients reportedly had lower baseline TCR diversity than healthy donors.

No patient escaped relapse after autologous stem cell transplantation, and brentuximab vedotin exposure varied. Method: immunoSEQ multiplex PCR; TCRdb's copy keeps in-frame clones and lacks some. This sample has some 90,000 clones, with around 90% found just once. On this clone: Its antigen is not identified.

V lost 2 bases and J lost 0, with 8 bases in between. This CDR3 contains 14 residues. Per the germline V gene, CDR1 is MNHEY and CDR2 is SVGAGI. The sequences come from peripheral blood mononuclear cells (PBMCs), collected before the second cycle of nivolumab. This chain uses TRBV6-5 with TRBJ2-7; D remains unclear. This clonotype originated in a human donor with classical Hodgkin lymphoma. The CDR3, as DNA: TGTGCCAGCAGTTACGGTGATAGCTCCTACGAGCAGTACTTC. It specifies CASSYGDSSYEQYF.